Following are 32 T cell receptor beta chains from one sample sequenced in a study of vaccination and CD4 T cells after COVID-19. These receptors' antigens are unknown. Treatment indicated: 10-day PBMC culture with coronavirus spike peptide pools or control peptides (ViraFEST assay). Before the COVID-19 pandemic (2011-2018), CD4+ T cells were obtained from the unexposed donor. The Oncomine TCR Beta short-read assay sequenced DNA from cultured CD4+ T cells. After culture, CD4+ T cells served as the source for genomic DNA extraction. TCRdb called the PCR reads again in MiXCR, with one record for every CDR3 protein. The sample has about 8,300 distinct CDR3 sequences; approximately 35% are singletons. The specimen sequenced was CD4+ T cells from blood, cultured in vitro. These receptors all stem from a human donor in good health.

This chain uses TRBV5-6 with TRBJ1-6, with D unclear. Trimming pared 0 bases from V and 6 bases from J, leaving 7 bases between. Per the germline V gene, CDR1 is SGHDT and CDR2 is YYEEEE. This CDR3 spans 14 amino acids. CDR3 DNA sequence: TGTGCCAGCAGCTTGGGGCCGAGTAATTCACCCCTCCACTTT. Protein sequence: CASSLGPSNSPLHF. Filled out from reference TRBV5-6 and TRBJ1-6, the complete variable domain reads DAGVTQSPTHLIKTRGQQVTLRCSPKSGHDTVSWYQQALGQGPQFIFQYYEEEERQRGNFPDRFSGHQFPNYSSELNVNALLLGDSALYLCASSLGPSNSPLHFGNGTRLTVT.

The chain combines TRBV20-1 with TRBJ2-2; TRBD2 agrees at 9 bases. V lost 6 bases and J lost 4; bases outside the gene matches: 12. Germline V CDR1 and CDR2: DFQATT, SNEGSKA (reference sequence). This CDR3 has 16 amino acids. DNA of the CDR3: TGCAGTGCATCTTTACCCGGGACTAGCAGCACCGGGGAGCTGTTTTTT. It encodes CSASLPGTSSTGELFF.

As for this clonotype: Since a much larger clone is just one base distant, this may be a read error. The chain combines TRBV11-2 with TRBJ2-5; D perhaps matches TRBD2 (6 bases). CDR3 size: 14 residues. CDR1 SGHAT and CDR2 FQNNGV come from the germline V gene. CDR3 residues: CASNPMGGPETQHF. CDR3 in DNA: TGTGCCAGCAACCCGATGGGGGGTCCGGAGACCCAGCACTTC.

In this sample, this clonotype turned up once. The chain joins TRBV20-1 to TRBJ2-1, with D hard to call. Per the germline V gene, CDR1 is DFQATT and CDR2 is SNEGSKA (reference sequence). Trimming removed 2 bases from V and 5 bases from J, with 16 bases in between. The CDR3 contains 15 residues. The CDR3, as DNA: TGCAGTGCTAGACGGCAGCAGACCCCTCACAATGAGCAGTTCTTC. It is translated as CSARRQQTPHNEQFF.

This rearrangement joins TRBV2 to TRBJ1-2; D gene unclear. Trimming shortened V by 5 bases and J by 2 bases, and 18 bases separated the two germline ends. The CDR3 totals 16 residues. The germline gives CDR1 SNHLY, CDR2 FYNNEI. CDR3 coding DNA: TGTGCCAGCAGTACCTCTCGGACGAGAGTCAACTATGGCTACACCTTC. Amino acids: CASSTSRTRVNYGYTF.

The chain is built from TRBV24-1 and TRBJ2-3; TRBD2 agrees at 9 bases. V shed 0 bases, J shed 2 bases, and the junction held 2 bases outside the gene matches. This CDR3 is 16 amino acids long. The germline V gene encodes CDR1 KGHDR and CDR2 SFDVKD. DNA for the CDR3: TGTGCCACCAGTGATTTGGCTAGCGGGGTCACAGATACGCAGTATTTT. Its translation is CATSDLASGVTDTQYF.

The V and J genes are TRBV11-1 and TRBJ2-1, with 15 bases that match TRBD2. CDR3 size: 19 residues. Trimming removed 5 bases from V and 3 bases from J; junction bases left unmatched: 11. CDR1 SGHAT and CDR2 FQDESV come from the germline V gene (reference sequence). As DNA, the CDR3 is TGTGCCAGCAGCGCTACCCGGACTAGCGGGAGGGTAAGCTACAATGAGCAGTTCTTC. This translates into CASSATRTSGRVSYNEQFF.

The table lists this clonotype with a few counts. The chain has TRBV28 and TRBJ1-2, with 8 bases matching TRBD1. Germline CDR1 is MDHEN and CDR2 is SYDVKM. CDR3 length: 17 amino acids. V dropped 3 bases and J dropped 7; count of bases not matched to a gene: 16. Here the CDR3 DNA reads TGTGCCAGCAGTTTCTTCCCGTTAGGACAGGGTGTTGGTGGCTACACCTTC. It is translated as CASSFFPLGQGVGGYTF.

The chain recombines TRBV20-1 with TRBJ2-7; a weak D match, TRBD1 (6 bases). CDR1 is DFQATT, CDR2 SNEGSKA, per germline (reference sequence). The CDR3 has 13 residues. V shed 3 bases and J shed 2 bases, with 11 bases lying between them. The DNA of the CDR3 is TGCAGTGCTAGTGCAGGGGTCACCTACGAGCAGTACTTC. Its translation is CSASAGVTYEQYF.

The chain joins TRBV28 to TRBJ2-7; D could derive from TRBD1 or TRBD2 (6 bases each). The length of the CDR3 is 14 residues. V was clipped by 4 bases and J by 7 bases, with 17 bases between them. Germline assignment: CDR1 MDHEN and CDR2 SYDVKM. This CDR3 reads CASSSIGGGQEQYF. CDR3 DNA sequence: TGTGCCAGCAGTTCTATAGGAGGGGGGCAGGAGCAGTACTTC.

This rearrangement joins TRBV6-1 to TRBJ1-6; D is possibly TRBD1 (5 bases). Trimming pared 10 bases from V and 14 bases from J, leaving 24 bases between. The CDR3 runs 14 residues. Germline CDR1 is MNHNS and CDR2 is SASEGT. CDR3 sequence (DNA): TGTGCCACTGGATCGGGGCTTCAGAGATTCACCCTCCACTTT. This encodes CATGSGLQRFTLHF.

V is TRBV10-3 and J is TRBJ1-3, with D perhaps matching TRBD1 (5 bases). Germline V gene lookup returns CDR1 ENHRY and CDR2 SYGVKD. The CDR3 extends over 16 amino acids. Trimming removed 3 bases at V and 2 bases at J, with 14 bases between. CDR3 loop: CAISEPGTFTGNTIYF. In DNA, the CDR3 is TGTGCCATCAGTGAACCTGGGACGTTCACTGGAAACACCATATATTTT.

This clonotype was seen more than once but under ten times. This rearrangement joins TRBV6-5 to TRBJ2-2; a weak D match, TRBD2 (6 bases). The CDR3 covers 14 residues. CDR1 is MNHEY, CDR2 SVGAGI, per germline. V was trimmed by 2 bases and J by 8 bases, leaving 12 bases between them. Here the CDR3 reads CASSYDVGGGELFF. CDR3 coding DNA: TGTGCCAGCAGTTACGATGTGGGAGGTGGGGAGCTGTTTTTT.

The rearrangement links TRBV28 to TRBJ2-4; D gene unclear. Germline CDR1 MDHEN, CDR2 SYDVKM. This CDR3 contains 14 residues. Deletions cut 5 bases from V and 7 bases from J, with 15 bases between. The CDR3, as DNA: TGTGCCAGCAGTCGATTGGACGGGTGGAACATTCAGTACTTC. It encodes CASSRLDGWNIQYF.

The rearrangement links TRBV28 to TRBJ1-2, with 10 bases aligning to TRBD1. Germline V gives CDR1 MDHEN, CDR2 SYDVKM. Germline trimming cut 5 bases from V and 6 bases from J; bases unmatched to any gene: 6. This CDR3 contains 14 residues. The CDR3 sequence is CASSTGTGEHGYTF. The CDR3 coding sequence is TGTGCCAGCAGTACCGGGACAGGGGAGCATGGCTACACCTTC.

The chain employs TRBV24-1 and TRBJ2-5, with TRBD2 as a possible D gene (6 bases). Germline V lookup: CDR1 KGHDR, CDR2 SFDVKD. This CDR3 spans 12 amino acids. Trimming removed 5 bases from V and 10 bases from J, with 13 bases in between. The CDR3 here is CATSGNDGGQYF. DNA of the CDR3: TGTGCCACCAGTGGAAACGACGGGGGCCAGTACTTC.

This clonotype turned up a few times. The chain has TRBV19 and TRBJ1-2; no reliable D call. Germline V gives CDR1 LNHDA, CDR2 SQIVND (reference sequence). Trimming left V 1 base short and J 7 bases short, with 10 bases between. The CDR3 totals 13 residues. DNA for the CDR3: TGTGCCAGTAGTATAGCGGAGGTCGGTGGCTACACCTTC. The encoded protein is CASSIAEVGGYTF.

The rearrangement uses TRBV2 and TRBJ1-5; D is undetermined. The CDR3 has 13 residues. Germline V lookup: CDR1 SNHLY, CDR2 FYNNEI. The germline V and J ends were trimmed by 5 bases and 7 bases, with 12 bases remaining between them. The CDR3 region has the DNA TGTGCCAGCAGTCGGACCCAGGAGCAGCCCCAGCATTTT. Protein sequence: CASSRTQEQPQHF.

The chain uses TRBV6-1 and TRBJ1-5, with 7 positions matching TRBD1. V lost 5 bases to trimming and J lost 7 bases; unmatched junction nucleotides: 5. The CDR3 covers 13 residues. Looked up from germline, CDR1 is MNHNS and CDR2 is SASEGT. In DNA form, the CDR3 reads TGTGCCAGCAGTAAGGACAGGATACAGCCCCAGCATTTT. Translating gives CASSKDRIQPQHF.

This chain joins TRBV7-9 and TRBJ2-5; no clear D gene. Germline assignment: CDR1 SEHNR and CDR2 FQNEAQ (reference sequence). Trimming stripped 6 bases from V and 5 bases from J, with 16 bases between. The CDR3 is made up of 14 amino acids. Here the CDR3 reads CASSSGPPGETQYF. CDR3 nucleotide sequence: TGTGCCAGCAGTTCGGGCCCCCCCGGGGAGACCCAGTACTTC.

Here the CDR3 reads CASSDSRGDHLQQYF. CDR3 in DNA: TGTGCCAGCAGTGATTCCCGAGGGGACCACCTACAGCAGTATTTT. The chain recombines TRBV6-4 with TRBJ2-3; D assignment may be TRBD1 or TRBD2 (5 bases each). V shed 3 bases and J shed 11 bases, with 21 bases lying between them. The CDR3 sequence is 15 residues long. Germline CDR1 is MRHNA and CDR2 is SNTAGT.

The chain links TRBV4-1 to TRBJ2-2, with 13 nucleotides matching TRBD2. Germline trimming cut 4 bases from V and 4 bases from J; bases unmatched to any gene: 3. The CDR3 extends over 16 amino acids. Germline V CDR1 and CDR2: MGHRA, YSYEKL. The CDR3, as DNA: TGCGCCAGCAGCCCTTGGACTAGCGGGAGCACCGGGGAGCTGTTTTTT. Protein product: CASSPWTSGSTGELFF.

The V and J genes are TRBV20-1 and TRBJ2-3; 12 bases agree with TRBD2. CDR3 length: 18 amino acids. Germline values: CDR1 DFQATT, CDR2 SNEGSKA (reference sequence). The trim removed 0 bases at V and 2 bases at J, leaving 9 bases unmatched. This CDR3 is CSARDWLAGGLPTDTQYF. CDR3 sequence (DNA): TGCAGTGCTAGAGATTGGCTAGCGGGAGGGCTCCCCACAGATACGCAGTATTTT.

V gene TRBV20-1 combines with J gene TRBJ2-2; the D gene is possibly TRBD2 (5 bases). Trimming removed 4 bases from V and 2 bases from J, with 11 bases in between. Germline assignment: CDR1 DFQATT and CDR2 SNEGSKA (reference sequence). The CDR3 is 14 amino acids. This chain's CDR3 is CSAKHSANTGELFF. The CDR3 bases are TGCAGTGCTAAGCATAGCGCTAACACCGGGGAGCTGTTTTTT.

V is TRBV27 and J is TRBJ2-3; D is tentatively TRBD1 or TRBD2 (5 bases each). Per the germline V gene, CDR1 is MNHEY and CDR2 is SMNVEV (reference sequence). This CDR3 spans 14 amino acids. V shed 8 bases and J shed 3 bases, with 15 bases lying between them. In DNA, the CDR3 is TGTGCCAGCTGCCGGGACCTATGGACAGATACGCAGTATTTT. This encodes CASCRDLWTDTQYF.

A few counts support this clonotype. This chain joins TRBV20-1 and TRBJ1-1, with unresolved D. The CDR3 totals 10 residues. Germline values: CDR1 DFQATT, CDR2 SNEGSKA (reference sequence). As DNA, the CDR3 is TGCAGGGCCCGTCCGGGTGAAGCTTTCTTT. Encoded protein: CRARPGEAFF.

CDR3 sequence reads: CASSPQGGPYEQYF. The CDR3 DNA reads as TGTGCCAGCAGCCCCCAGGGGGGCCCTTATGAGCAGTACTTC. V is TRBV7-6 and J is TRBJ2-7; D may be TRBD1 (7 bases). Germline V lookup: CDR1 SGHVS, CDR2 FNYEAQ. V lost 5 bases, J lost 7 bases, and 18 bases lay in between. The CDR3 consists of 14 residues.

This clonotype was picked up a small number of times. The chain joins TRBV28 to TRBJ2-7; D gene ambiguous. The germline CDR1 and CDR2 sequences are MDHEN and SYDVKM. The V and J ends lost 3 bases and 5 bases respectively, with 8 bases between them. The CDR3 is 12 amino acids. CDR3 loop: CASSFSAHEQYF. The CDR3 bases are TGTGCCAGCAGTTTCTCCGCGCACGAGCAGTACTTC.

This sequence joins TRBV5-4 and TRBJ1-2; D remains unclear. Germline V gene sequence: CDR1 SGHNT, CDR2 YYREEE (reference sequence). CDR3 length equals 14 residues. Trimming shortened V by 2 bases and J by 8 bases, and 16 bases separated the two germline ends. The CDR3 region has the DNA TGTGCCAGCAGCTTCCGGACCCAGATATCCGGCTACACCTTC. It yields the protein CASSFRTQISGYTF.

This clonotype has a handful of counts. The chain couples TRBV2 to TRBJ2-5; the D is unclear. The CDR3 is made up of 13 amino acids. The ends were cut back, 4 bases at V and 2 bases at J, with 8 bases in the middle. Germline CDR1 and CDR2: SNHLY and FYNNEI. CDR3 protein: CASSGHQQETQYF. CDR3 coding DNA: TGTGCCAGCAGTGGACATCAACAAGAGACCCAGTACTTC.

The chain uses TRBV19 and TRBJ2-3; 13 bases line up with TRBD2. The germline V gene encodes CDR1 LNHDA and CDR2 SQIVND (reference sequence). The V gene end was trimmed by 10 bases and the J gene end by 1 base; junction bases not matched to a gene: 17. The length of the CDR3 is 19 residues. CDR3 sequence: CATTRGLTSGRLGTDTQYF. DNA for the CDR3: TGTGCCACCACGCGAGGCCTGACTAGCGGGAGGCTCGGCACAGATACGCAGTATTTT. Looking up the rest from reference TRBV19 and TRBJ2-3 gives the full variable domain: DGGITQSPKYLFRKEGQNVTLSCEQNLNHDAMYWYRQDPGQGLRLIYYSQIVNDFQKGDIAEGYSVSREKKESFPLTVTSAQKNPTAFYLCATTRGLTSGRLGTDTQYFGPGTRLTVL.

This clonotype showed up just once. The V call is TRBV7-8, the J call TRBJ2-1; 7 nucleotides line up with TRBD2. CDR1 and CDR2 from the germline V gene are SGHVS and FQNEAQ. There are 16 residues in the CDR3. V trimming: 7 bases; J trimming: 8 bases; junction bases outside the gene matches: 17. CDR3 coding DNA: TGTGCCAGCATCCCAGCGGGGAGGGCGTCGATTGATGAGCAGTTCTTC. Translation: CASIPAGRASIDEQFF.